The rows below give T cell receptor beta chains drawn from one sample of a study of OX40 agonist ivuxolimab in advanced cancers. Using immunoSEQ multiplex PCR, the repertoire was profiled, and TCRdb retains in-frame clones only, with some absent. The sample has fewer than 90,000 clones, approximately 90% seen once. This material consisted of CD4+ or CD8+ T cells sorted from blood, taken in a trial of the OX40 agonist ivuxolimab. The receptors here all came from an adult with an advanced solid tumor such as melanoma, head and neck, liver or kidney cancer. Each CDR3 is given with its conserved first and last residue. D genes are given only for firm matches. The size of a clone is reported for some rows only, either as once, few or many, or as a class for expanded clones.

v_gene: TRBV5-4
d_gene: -
abundance: once
j_gene: TRBJ1-1
CDR3aa: CASSSPVGGQTEAFF
CDR3nt: TGTGCCAGCAGCTCCCCGGTGGGGGGGCAAACTGAAGCTTTCTTT

v_gene: TRBV4-1
d_gene: -
abundance: -
j_gene: TRBJ2-1
CDR3aa: CASSLAPHNEQFF
CDR3nt: TGCGCCAGCAGCCTCGCCCCTCACAATGAGCAGTTCTTC

v_gene: TRBV30
d_gene: TRBD1
abundance: -
j_gene: TRBJ2-5
CDR3aa: CAWDRGRVTQYF
CDR3nt: TGTGCCTGGGACAGGGGGCGCGTGACCCAGTACTTC

v_gene: TRBV10-3
d_gene: TRBD2
abundance: -
j_gene: TRBJ2-3
CDR3aa: CAISRGDEDTQYF
CDR3nt: TGTGCCATCAGCCGGGGGGACGAGGATACGCAGTATTTT

v_gene: TRBV11-2
d_gene: -
abundance: -
j_gene: TRBJ2-4
CDR3aa: CASSSYTRRAKNIQYF
CDR3nt: TGTGCCAGCAGCTCCTACACTCGCCGAGCCAAAAACATTCAGTACTTC

v_gene: TRBV19
d_gene: -
abundance: -
j_gene: TRBJ1-5
CDR3aa: CASNSGGNQPQHF
CDR3nt: TGTGCCAGTAATTCAGGGGGCAATCAGCCCCAGCATTTT

v_gene: TRBV18
d_gene: -
abundance: -
j_gene: TRBJ1-2
CDR3aa: CASSPPQGLDGYTF
CDR3nt: TGTGCCAGCTCACCACCGCAGGGATTAGATGGCTACACCTTC

v_gene: TRBV18
d_gene: -
abundance: -
j_gene: TRBJ2-1
CDR3aa: CASSPRGAAEQFF
CDR3nt: TGTGCCAGCTCACCAAGAGGGGCCGCTGAGCAGTTCTTC

v_gene: TRBV11-3
d_gene: -
abundance: -
j_gene: TRBJ2-3
CDR3aa: CASSLGWAGDTQYF
CDR3nt: TGTGCCAGCAGCTTAGGTTGGGCGGGCGATACGCAGTATTTT

v_gene: TRBV5-4
d_gene: -
abundance: -
j_gene: TRBJ2-3
CDR3aa: CASSSGRPDTQYF
CDR3nt: TGTGCCAGCAGCTCGGGACGACCAGATACGCAGTATTTT

v_gene: TRBV19
d_gene: -
abundance: -
j_gene: TRBJ2-1
CDR3aa: CASSIDRGFAGTNEQFF
CDR3nt: TGTGCCAGTAGTATAGATCGAGGGTTTGCCGGTACGAATGAGCAGTTCTTC

v_gene: TRBV13
d_gene: TRBD1
abundance: -
j_gene: TRBJ2-7
CDR3aa: CASSLGTGGPYEQYF
CDR3nt: TGTGCCAGCAGCTTAGGGACAGGGGGGCCCTACGAGCAGTACTTC

v_gene: TRBV29-1
d_gene: -
abundance: once
j_gene: TRBJ1-1
CDR3aa: CSVGNINPGHTEAFF
CDR3nt: TGCAGCGTTGGGAATATCAATCCAGGGCACACTGAAGCTTTCTTT

v_gene: TRBV5-1
d_gene: -
abundance: once
j_gene: TRBJ1-2
CDR3aa: CASSTRDIGWGYTF
CDR3nt: TGCGCCAGCAGCACCCGGGACATTGGCTGGGGCTACACCTTC

v_gene: TRBV19
d_gene: -
abundance: -
j_gene: TRBJ2-6
CDR3aa: CASSRGASGANVLTF
CDR3nt: TGTGCCAGTAGTAGGGGGGCCTCTGGGGCCAACGTCCTGACTTTC

v_gene: TRBV6-1
d_gene: TRBD1
abundance: -
j_gene: TRBJ2-1
CDR3aa: CASRRQGYYNEQFF
CDR3nt: TGTGCCAGCAGGCGACAGGGGTATTACAATGAGCAGTTCTTC

v_gene: TRBV5-1
d_gene: TRBD1
abundance: -
j_gene: TRBJ2-5
CDR3aa: CASSVQGGQETQYF
CDR3nt: TGCGCCAGCAGCGTACAGGGGGGCCAAGAGACCCAGTACTTC

v_gene: TRBV6-5
d_gene: TRBD1
abundance: -
j_gene: TRBJ1-6
CDR3aa: CASTPRGLGSPLHF
CDR3nt: TGTGCTAGCACCCCCAGGGGGCTAGGTTCACCCCTCCACTTT

v_gene: TRBV4-1
d_gene: -
abundance: -
j_gene: TRBJ2-6
CDR3aa: CASSQPIGGDTGANVLTF
CDR3nt: TGCGCCAGCAGCCAGCCTATAGGTGGGGACACTGGGGCCAACGTCCTGACTTTC

v_gene: TRBV7-8
d_gene: -
abundance: -
j_gene: TRBJ1-2
CDR3aa: CASSLGTEQGGYTF
CDR3nt: TGTGCCAGCAGCTTAGGGACGGAGCAGGGAGGCTACACCTTC

v_gene: TRBV9
d_gene: TRBD1
abundance: -
j_gene: TRBJ2-1
CDR3aa: CASSNRDRLCNEQFF
CDR3nt: TGTGCCAGCAGCAACCGGGACAGACTCTGCAATGAGCAGTTCTTC

v_gene: TRBV5-1
d_gene: -
abundance: -
j_gene: TRBJ2-5
CDR3aa: CASSEQGHETQYF
CDR3nt: TGCGCCAGCAGCGAACAGGGTCACGAGACCCAGTACTTC